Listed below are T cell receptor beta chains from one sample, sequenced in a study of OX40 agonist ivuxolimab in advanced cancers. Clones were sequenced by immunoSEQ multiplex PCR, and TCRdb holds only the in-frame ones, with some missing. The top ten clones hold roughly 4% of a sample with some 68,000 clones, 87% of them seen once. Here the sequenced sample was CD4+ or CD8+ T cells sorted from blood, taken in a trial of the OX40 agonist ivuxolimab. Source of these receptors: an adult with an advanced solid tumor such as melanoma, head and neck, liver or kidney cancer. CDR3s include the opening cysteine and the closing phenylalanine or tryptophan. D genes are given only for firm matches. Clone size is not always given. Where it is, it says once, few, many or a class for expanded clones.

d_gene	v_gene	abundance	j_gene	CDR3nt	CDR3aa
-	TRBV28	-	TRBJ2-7	TGTGCCAGCATTCCTGGCGGTCAGGCGAGCTCCTACGAGCAGTACTTC	CASIPGGQASSYEQYF
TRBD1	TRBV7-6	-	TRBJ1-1	TGTGCCAGCAGCTTAGGCCAGGGGGTTGACACTGAAGCTTTCTTT	CASSLGQGVDTEAFF
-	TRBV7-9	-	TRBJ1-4	TGTGCCAGCAGCTTCAGAGGAAGGGGGGTTACTAATGAAAAACTGTTTTTT	CASSFRGRGVTNEKLFF
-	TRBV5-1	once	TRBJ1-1	TGCGCCAGCAGCATCAGTAGGGACACTGAAGCTTTCTTT	CASSISRDTEAFF
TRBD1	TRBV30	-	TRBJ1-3	TGTGCCTGGAGTGCGACAGGGGGCTCTGGAAACACCATATATTTT	CAWSATGGSGNTIYF
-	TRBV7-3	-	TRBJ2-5	TGTGCCAGCAGCTTAGGGGTTGAAGAGACCCAGTACTTC	CASSLGVEETQYF
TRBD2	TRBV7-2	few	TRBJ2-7	TGTGCCAGCAGCTGGGGGGGGACTAGCGGGAGGTACGAGCAGTACTTC	CASSWGGTSGRYEQYF
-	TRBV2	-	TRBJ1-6	TGTGCCAGCAGCCAGGGTAGTAGTAATTCACCCCTCCACTTT	CASSQGSSNSPLHF
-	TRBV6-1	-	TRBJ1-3	TGTGCCAGCAGTGTGGCAGGATCTGGAAACACCATATATTTT	CASSVAGSGNTIYF
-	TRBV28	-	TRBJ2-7	TGTGCCAGCAGTCTCCCACTAACAGGGCCACCCTACGAGCAGTACTTC	CASSLPLTGPPYEQYF
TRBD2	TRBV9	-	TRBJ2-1	TGTGCCAGCTCCCGGGTACTAGCGGGGGCCGTGAGGTCGGAGCAGTTCTTC	CASSRVLAGAVRSEQFF
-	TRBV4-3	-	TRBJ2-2	TGCGCCAGCAGCTCTGGACAGCCCCCCGGGGAGCTGTTTTTT	CASSSGQPPGELFF
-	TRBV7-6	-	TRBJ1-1	TGTGCCAGCAGCTTAACGGCCGGACCGAACACTGAAGCTTTCTTT	CASSLTAGPNTEAFF
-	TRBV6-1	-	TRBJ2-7	TGTGCCAGCAGTGAAGCCTGGGGGAGGCCCTACGAGCAGTACTTC	CASSEAWGRPYEQYF
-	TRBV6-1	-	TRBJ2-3	TGTGCCAGCAGGCAGGGGCCTAGCACAGATACGCAGTATTTT	CASRQGPSTDTQYF
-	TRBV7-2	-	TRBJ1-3	TGTGCCAGCAGCTTCGGCTCTGGAAACACCATATATTTT	CASSFGSGNTIYF
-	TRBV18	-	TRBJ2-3	TGTGCCAGCCACCTAGCTCGGTCAGATACGCAGTATTTT	CASHLARSDTQYF
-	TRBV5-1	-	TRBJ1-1	TGCGCCAGCAGCTTGAACCGGGACGGGGGTAACACTGAAGCTTTCTTT	CASSLNRDGGNTEAFF
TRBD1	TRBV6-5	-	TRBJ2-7	TGTGCCAGCAGTTCCGCGGCGACAGGGGGCGCGGACGAGCAGTACTTC	CASSSAATGGADEQYF
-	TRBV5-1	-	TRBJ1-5	TGCGCCAGCAGCTTGGGTACAAGGGGGTCTGGTCAGCCCCAGCATTTT	CASSLGTRGSGQPQHF
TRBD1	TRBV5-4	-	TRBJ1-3	TGTGCCAGCAGCTCCAGAGGGGGCCTCTCTGGAAACACCATATATTTT	CASSSRGGLSGNTIYF
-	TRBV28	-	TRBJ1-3	TGTGCCAGCAGTCTCCCAGGGGCTGGAAACACCATATATTTT	CASSLPGAGNTIYF
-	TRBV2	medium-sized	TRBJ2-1	TGTGCCAGCAGGACCGTCGATGAGCAGTTCTTC	CASRTVDEQFF
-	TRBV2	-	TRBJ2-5	TGTGCCAGCAGTGAAGGGACAGTGAGAGAGACCCAGTACTTC	CASSEGTVRETQYF
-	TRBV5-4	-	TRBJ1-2	TGTGCCAGCAGCGGTAGGACAGACCTTAACTATGGCTACACCTTC	CASSGRTDLNYGYTF
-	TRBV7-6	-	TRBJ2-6	TGTGCCAGCAGCTGGGTGGGACGGTCAAAATCTGGGGCCAACGTCCTGACTTTC	CASSWVGRSKSGANVLTF
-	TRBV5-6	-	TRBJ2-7	TGTGCCAGCAGCTTGCTCATGGCTATCGAGCAGTACTTC	CASSLLMAIEQYF
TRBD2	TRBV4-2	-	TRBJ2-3	TGTGCCAGCAGCCAAGGGGATAGCGGGGGGGATACGCAGTATTTT	CASSQGDSGGDTQYF
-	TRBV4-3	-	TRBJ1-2	TGCGCCAGCAGCCAAGACGTACAGGCGGGTCGTGGCTACACCTTC	CASSQDVQAGRGYTF
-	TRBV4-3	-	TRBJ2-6	TGCGCCAGCAGCCAAGAGTCGGGGGCCGGGGCCAACGTCCTGACTTTC	CASSQESGAGANVLTF
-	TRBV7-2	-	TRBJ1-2	TGTGCCAGCAGCTTAGTAGTGGACCTACTGAACTATGGCTACACCTTC	CASSLVVDLLNYGYTF
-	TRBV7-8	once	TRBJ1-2	TGTGCCAGCAGCTCCTGGACAGTTTCTGGCTACACCTTC	CASSSWTVSGYTF
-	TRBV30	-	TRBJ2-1	TGTGCCTGGAGACGGGCAGGGAACTACAATGAGCAGTTCTTC	CAWRRAGNYNEQFF
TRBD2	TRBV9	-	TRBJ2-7	TGTGCCAGCAGCGTAGCCCCTAGCGGGACCTACGAGCAGTACTTC	CASSVAPSGTYEQYF
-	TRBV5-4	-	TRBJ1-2	TGTGCCAGCAGCCAAGATGACGGGAAGCGGGACAACTATGGCTACACCTTC	CASSQDDGKRDNYGYTF